One T cell receptor beta chain is described in this entry. The target antigen is unknown. In TCRdb, the RACE reads were re-called with MiXCR into one record per CDR3 protein. This table holds about 160,000 distinct CDR3 sequences, around 30% found once. Specified time point: patch test 3, about 24 weeks after DPC sensitization. As to treatment: therapeutic diphenylcyclopropenone sensitization with weekly scalp DPC. Unfractionated whole blood was the source from which total RNA was extracted. These data belong to a study of human T cells and chemical hapten exposure. Study conclusions and caveats: All donors were alopecia patients, so their immunity may differ from that of healthy people. Positively correlated with patch test score were the counts of PT1 expanded TCRs.

The TCR originated in a woman between 18 and 29 years old with alopecia areata. Some clones in this sample may be carry-over from other donors' samples. The sample in question was whole blood, obtained in connection with sensitization to the hapten diphenylcyclopropenone (DPC).

The CDR3 sequence: CASSSRTGSNQPQHF. The CDR3 DNA follows: TGTGCCAGCAGTTCGCGGACAGGGTCCAATCAGCCCCAGCATTTT. The V and J genes are TRBV27 and TRBJ1-5; 8 positions match TRBD1. Germline V gives CDR1 MNHEY, CDR2 SMNVEV (reference sequence). Trimming cost V 4 bases and J 3 bases; bases outside gene matches: 5. This CDR3 region has 15 residues.